This record looks at one TCR beta chain sequence and its context. The antigen remains unidentified. The identical CDR3 is also encoded by other nucleotide sequences in the sample. This entry belongs to a study of cytomegalovirus exposure and HLA in healthy donors. Study-wide findings and caveats: Being productive about 90% or about 30% of the time was typical of most TCR beta V segments in an earlier analysis.

PCR employed 60 Vbeta and 13 Jbeta primers. The repertoire was sequenced with immunoSEQ multiplex PCR; TCRdb's copy has only in-frame clones and lacks some. The sample holds about 130,000 clones, 75% seen once. The germline V gene has CDR1 MNHEY and CDR2 SMNVEV (reference sequence). The CDR3 covers 16 residues. Germline trimming cut 3 bases from V and 8 bases from J; bases unmatched to any gene: 12. This TCR derives from a man between 25 and 39 years old in good health and CMV-seronegative. The sequenced sample consisted of PBMCs. The chain employs TRBV27 and TRBJ1-4; 7 nucleotides match TRBD1. This chain's CDR3 is CASSFSLGQATEKLFF. CDR3 bases: TGTGCCAGCAGTTTCTCCCTTGGACAGGCTACAGAAAAACTGTTTTTT. Filled out from reference TRBV27 and TRBJ1-4, the complete variable domain reads EAQVTQNPRYLITVTGKKLTVTCSQNMNHEYMSWYRQDPGLGLRQIYYSMNVEVTDKGDVPEGYKVSRKEKRNFPLILESPSPNQTSLYFCASSFSLGQATEKLFFGSGTQLSVL.